This T cell receptor beta chain was recovered during a study of CD8 T cells in Susac syndrome. High-throughput TCR beta sequencing covered peripheral CD8+ and CD4+ T cells. Germline V lookup: CDR1 DFQATT, CDR2 SNEGSKA (reference sequence). This CDR3 has 11 amino acids. Trimming removed 2 bases from V and 6 bases from J, with 8 bases in between. Reverse transcription of about 0.5 to 1 ug RNA was carried out with random hexamers. The amplification used immunoSEQ multiplex PCR on TCR beta CDR3; it spanned 54 Vbeta and 13 Jbeta. TCRdb called the immunoSEQ multiplex PCR reads again in MiXCR, with one record for every CDR3 protein. This table holds 150,000 to 200,000 distinct CDR3 sequences, over 85% found once.

The sequence was collected from a human donor in good health. The chain is built from TRBV20-1 and TRBJ2-7; D is perhaps TRBD1 (5 bases). Sequenced: CD4+ T cells from PBMCs. The CDR3 bases are TGCAGTGCTAGACAGGGTGCCGAGCAGTACTTC. Its protein product is CSARQGAEQYF.